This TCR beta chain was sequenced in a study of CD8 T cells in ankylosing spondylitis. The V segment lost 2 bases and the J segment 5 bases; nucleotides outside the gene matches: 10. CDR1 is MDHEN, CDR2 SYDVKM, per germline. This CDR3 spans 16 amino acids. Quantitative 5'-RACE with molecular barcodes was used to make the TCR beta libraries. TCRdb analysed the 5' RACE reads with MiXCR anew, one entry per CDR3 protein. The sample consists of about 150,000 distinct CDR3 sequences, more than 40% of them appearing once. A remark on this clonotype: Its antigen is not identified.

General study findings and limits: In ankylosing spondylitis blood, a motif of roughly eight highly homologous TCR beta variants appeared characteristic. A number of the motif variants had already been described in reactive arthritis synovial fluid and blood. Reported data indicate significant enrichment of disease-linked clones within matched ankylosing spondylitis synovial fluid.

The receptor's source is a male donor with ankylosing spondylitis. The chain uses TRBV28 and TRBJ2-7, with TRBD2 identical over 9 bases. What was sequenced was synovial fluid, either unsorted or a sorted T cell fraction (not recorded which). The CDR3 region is CASSLLAGIGVDEQYF. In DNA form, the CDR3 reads TGTGCCAGCAGTTTACTAGCGGGGATAGGCGTCGACGAGCAGTACTTC.